These 11 T cell receptor beta chains were all obtained from the same sample, sequenced in a study of cytomegalovirus exposure and HLA in healthy donors. Assay: immunoSEQ multiplex PCR; the TCRdb copy retains only in-frame clones and omits some. The repertoire holds around 160,000 clones, with 70% to 90% as singletons. Input material: PBMCs. These receptors all come from a young man in good health and CMV-seropositive.

The chain links TRBV5-8 to TRBJ1-5; D is perhaps TRBD1 (5 bases). Germline V lookup: CDR1 SGHTS, CDR2 YDEGEE. The V end lost 6 bases, the J end lost 2 bases, and 12 bases lay between the germline ends. The CDR3 totals 14 residues. The CDR3 protein is CASISGGGNQPQHF. CDR3 bases: TGTGCCAGCATTTCGGGGGGTGGCAATCAGCCCCAGCATTTT.

CDR3 in amino acids: CASSVVGGYIGYTF. CDR3 nucleotides: TGTGCCAGCAGCGTAGTTGGAGGATATATCGGCTACACCTTC. The genes are TRBV9 and TRBJ1-2; D is uncertain. V lost 0 bases and J 8 bases, leaving 14 bases between the germline ends. The germline gives CDR1 SGDLS, CDR2 YYNGEE. The CDR3 is 14 residues long.

This clone occurred once. The chain combines TRBV5-6 with TRBJ2-3, with 8 bases matching TRBD2. Germline loops: CDR1 SGHDT, CDR2 YYEEEE. The CDR3 covers 15 residues. The V gene end was trimmed by 2 bases and the J gene end by 3 bases; junction bases not matched to a gene: 5. As DNA, the CDR3 is TGTGCCAGCAGCTTCCGGGGGGGCTTGACAGATACGCAGTATTTT. Translated: CASSFRGGLTDTQYF. Filled out from reference TRBV5-6 and TRBJ2-3, the complete variable domain reads DAGVTQSPTHLIKTRGQQVTLRCSPKSGHDTVSWYQQALGQGPQFIFQYYEEEERQRGNFPDRFSGHQFPNYSSELNVNALLLGDSALYLCASSFRGGLTDTQYFGPGTRLTVL.

V and J are TRBV5-1 and TRBJ2-2, with D possibly matching TRBD1 (5 bases). CDR3 length: 14 residues. CDR1 is SGHRS, CDR2 YFSETQ, per germline. Trimming cost V 4 bases and J 7 bases, with 14 bases left between them. The CDR3 region has the DNA TGCGCCAGCAGCACCAGGGTTTCTGACGGGGAGCTGTTTTTT. It codes for CASSTRVSDGELFF.

The V call is TRBV5-1, the J call TRBJ2-2, with 10 bases that match TRBD1. The CDR3 runs to 16 residues. V lost 7 bases and J lost 6; bases outside the gene matches: 12. Germline CDR1 SGHRS, CDR2 YFSETQ. The CDR3 spells CASRDRGNVRPGELFF. The CDR3 region has the DNA TGCGCCAGCCGGGACAGGGGTAACGTTCGACCCGGGGAGCTGTTTTTT.

The chain uses TRBV7-8 and TRBJ2-5; 11 bases agree with TRBD2. This CDR3 has 17 amino acids. The J segment lost 1 base and the V segment lost 5 bases, leaving 9 bases of the junction unmatched. The V gene's germline CDR1 is SGHVS and CDR2 FQNEAQ. The CDR3 here is CASSHLGLAERQETQYF. The CDR3 bases are TGTGCCAGCAGCCATCTGGGACTAGCGGAACGCCAAGAGACCCAGTACTTC.

The CDR3 DNA sequence: TGTGCCAGCTCACCGACCGGGACAGGCAATCAGCCCCAGCATTTT. Protein: CASSPTGTGNQPQHF. The chain has TRBV18 and TRBJ1-5; TRBD1 aligns across 7 bases. The CDR3 has 15 residues. J lost 2 bases, V lost 3 bases, and 4 bases had no gene match. Germline V lookup: CDR1 KGHSH, CDR2 LQKENI.

V gene TRBV4-3 combines with J gene TRBJ2-1, with 9 positions matching TRBD1. Trimming took 5 bases from V and 8 from J; bases not matched to a gene: 10. This CDR3 has 15 residues. CDR1 and CDR2 (germline): LGHNA, YSLEER. The CDR3 DNA is TGCGCCAGCAGCTCCCGGGACAGGGAGGTGGATGAGCAGTTCTTC. Its translation: CASSSRDREVDEQFF.

The rearrangement links TRBV29-1 to TRBJ2-2; no clear D gene. The V gene's germline CDR1 is SQVTM and CDR2 ANQGSEA. This CDR3 contains 15 residues. Trimming cost V 3 bases and J 2 bases, with 13 bases left between them. The CDR3 DNA sequence: TGCAGCGTTGACCCTACGGGTGGAAACACCGGGGAGCTGTTTTTT. Its translation: CSVDPTGGNTGELFF.

The chain links TRBV7-3 to TRBJ2-1, with 8 bases aligning to TRBD1. Germline CDR1 reads SGHTA; CDR2 reads FQGTGA. CDR3 size: 14 residues. The V and J ends lost 4 bases and 5 bases, in that order; junction bases with no gene match: 4. This chain's CDR3 is CASSYPGQDNEQFF. The CDR3 DNA sequence: TGTGCCAGCAGCTACCCGGGACAGGACAATGAGCAGTTCTTC.

This chain joins TRBV4-3 and TRBJ2-7; 8 nucleotides match TRBD1. CDR1 and CDR2 from the germline V gene are LGHNA and YSLEER. V dropped 4 bases and J dropped 5; count of bases not matched to a gene: 7. This CDR3 contains 14 residues. The CDR3 nucleotides read TGCGCCAGCAGCCTGGTCAGGGGGCCCCACGAGCAGTACTTC. This sequence encodes CASSLVRGPHEQYF.